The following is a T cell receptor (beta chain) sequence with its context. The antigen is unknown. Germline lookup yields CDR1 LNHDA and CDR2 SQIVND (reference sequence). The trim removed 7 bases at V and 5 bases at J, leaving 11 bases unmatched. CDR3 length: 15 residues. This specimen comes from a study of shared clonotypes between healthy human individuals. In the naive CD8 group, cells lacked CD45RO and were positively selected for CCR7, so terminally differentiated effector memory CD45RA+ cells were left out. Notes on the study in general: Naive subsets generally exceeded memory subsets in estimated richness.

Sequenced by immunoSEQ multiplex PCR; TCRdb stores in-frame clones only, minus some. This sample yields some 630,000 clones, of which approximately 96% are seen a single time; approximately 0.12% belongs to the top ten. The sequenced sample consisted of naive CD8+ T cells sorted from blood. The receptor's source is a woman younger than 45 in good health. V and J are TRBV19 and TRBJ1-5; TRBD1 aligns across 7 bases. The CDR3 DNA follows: TGTGCCAGTACCTCCGGGACAGCGATCTATCAGCCCCAGCATTTT. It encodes CASTSGTAIYQPQHF. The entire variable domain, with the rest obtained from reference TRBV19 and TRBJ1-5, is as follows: DGGITQSPKYLFRKEGQNVTLSCEQNLNHDAMYWYRQDPGQGLRLIYYSQIVNDFQKGDIAEGYSVSREKKESFPLTVTSAQKNPTAFYLCASTSGTAIYQPQHFGDGTRLSIL.